These 24 T cell receptor beta chains were all obtained from the same sample, sequenced in a study of beta chain features in type 1 diabetes. Study conclusions and caveats: TCRB CDR3s from Type 1 diabetes patients were moderately but significantly shorter in all four CD4+ subsets.

Expressed TCRB transcripts were sequenced after all isolated RNA was converted to cDNA. The method was immunoSEQ multiplex PCR; TCRdb's version includes in-frame clones alone and lacks a portion of them. The table has under 200,000 clones, about 8.1% seen once. No antigens are known for them. The specimen was central memory CD4+ T cells from blood. These receptors all stem from a woman aged 18-29 years with type 1 diabetes.

This clone was detected a few times. The CDR3 loop reads CASSLALVRLGNEQFF. CDR3 in DNA: TGTGCCAGCAGCTTAGCTCTAGTTCGGCTTGGGAATGAGCAGTTCTTC. The V and J genes are TRBV11-2 and TRBJ2-1; D is unresolved. This CDR3 comprises 16 residues. In germline, CDR1 is SGHAT, CDR2 FQNNGV. Between the trimmed V and J ends, which lost 1 base and 7 bases, there was a span of 17 bases.

The chain joins TRBV5-1 to TRBJ2-6; TRBD1 agrees at 7 bases. Trimming cost V 2 bases and J 0 bases; bases outside gene matches: 5. CDR1 SGHRS and CDR2 YFSETQ come from the germline V gene. There are 17 residues in the CDR3. In DNA form, the CDR3 reads TGCGCCAGCAGCTTCTTGCAGGGGGTCTCTGGGGCCAACGTCCTGACTTTC. Translation: CASSFLQGVSGANVLTF.

This clone was detected a few times. This rearrangement joins TRBV4-3 to TRBJ2-5; tentatively, D is TRBD2 (5 bases). The CDR3 contains 15 residues. Germline V gene data show CDR1 as LGHNA and CDR2 as YSLEER. Trimming removed 2 bases at V and 5 bases at J, with 15 bases between. CDR3 region: CASSQRRETFETQYF. The CDR3 nucleotides are TGCGCCAGCAGCCAACGCCGGGAAACGTTTGAGACCCAGTACTTC.

The chain links TRBV7-6 to TRBJ2-5, with 8 bases lining up with TRBD1. Germline V lookup: CDR1 SGHVS, CDR2 FNYEAQ. Unmatched junction bases numbered 19, after V lost 5 bases and J lost 2 bases. The CDR3 runs to 19 residues. The CDR3 loop is CASSPGQAGMISSQETQYF. The CDR3 DNA is TGTGCCAGCAGCCCGGGACAGGCGGGCATGATTAGTTCTCAAGAGACCCAGTACTTC.

There are a few counts of this clone. V gene TRBV19 combines with J gene TRBJ1-4, with TRBD1 identical over 7 bases. V lost 5 bases, J lost 4 bases, and 4 bases stayed unmatched. From germline, CDR1 is LNHDA and CDR2 SQIVND (reference sequence). The CDR3 spans 14 residues. The CDR3 region is CASSWDRRNEKLFF. In DNA form, the CDR3 reads TGTGCCAGTAGTTGGGACAGACGTAATGAAAAACTGTTTTTT.

For this clone: The sample contains more than one DNA sequence encoding this CDR3. The chain carries TRBV4-3 and TRBJ2-5; D might be TRBD2 (6 bases). CDR1 is LGHNA and CDR2 is YSLEER in the germline V gene. The V gene lost 0 bases and the J gene lost 1 base, with 9 bases spanning the gap. The CDR3 extends over 15 amino acids. This CDR3 reads CASSQDFGGQETQYF. CDR3 coding DNA: TGCGCCAGCAGCCAAGATTTCGGGGGCCAAGAGACCCAGTACTTC.

The sample holds a few counts of this clone. The V and J genes are TRBV7-2 and TRBJ2-5; 8 bases map to TRBD1. V lost 6 bases to trimming and J lost 5 bases; unmatched junction nucleotides: 5. The V gene's germline CDR1 is SGHTA and CDR2 FQGNSA. The CDR3 extends over 13 amino acids. The CDR3 nucleotides are TGTGCCAGCAGTTCGAGACAGGGGGAGACCCAGTACTTC. It specifies CASSSRQGETQYF.

The gene calls are TRBV6-6 and TRBJ2-5; a weak D match, TRBD1 (6 bases). The CDR3 runs 15 residues. Deletions cut 5 bases from V and 1 base from J, with 14 bases between. CDR1 and CDR2 from the germline V gene are MNHNY and SVGAGI (reference sequence). The CDR3 nucleotides read TGTGCCAGCAGTGACTGGACAGTGACCCAAGAGACCCAGTACTTC. Protein sequence: CASSDWTVTQETQYF.

In its sample, this clone was seen a few times. This chain joins TRBV7-2 and TRBJ1-5; 10 bases agree with TRBD1. The V and J ends lost 5 bases and 3 bases, in that order; junction bases with no gene match: 7. Looked up from germline, CDR1 is SGHTA and CDR2 is FQGNSA. The CDR3 extends over 16 amino acids. For the CDR3, the DNA is TGTGCCAGCAGCACCCAGACAGGGGGCCTCAATCAGCCCCAGCATTTT. Its translation is CASSTQTGGLNQPQHF. The complete variable domain, with remaining parts taken from reference TRBV7-2 and TRBJ1-5, reads GAGVSQSPSNKVTEKGKDVELRCDPISGHTALYWYRQSLGQGLEFLIYFQGNSAPDKSGLPSDRFSAERTGGSVSTLTIQRTQQEDSAVYLCASSTQTGGLNQPQHFGDGTRLSIL.

A word on this clone: The sample has other DNA sequences that encode this CDR3 too. The rearrangement joins TRBV7-2 to TRBJ2-7, with D possibly being TRBD1 (6 bases). V shed 1 base and J shed 2 bases, with 12 bases lying between them. Germline-derived CDR1 and CDR2 are SGHTA and FQGNSA. The CDR3 has 15 residues. The CDR3 protein is CASSLVVAGAYEQYF. The CDR3 DNA reads TGTGCCAGCAGCTTAGTGGTGGCAGGGGCCTACGAGCAGTACTTC.

The sample holds a few counts of this clone. The chain employs TRBV4-3 and TRBJ2-6; D is perhaps TRBD2 (6 bases). The CDR3 is 17 residues long. The germline V gene has CDR1 LGHNA and CDR2 YSLEER. V was cut by 3 bases and J by 0 bases, with 12 bases left in between. The CDR3 sequence: CASSQTGLRSGANVLTF. The CDR3 DNA sequence: TGCGCCAGCAGCCAGACGGGACTCCGCTCTGGGGCCAACGTCCTGACTTTC.

The V and J genes are TRBV7-6 and TRBJ2-5; 12 positions agree with TRBD1. J gave up 5 bases and V 1 base, and 5 bases lay outside the gene matches. CDR1 is SGHVS and CDR2 is FNYEAQ in the germline V gene. There are 16 residues in the CDR3. CDR3 in amino acids: CASSLGGQGASETQYF. Written as DNA, the CDR3 is TGTGCCAGCAGCTTAGGGGGACAGGGGGCGTCGGAGACCCAGTACTTC.

This clone showed up just a few times. The chain uses TRBV4-3 and TRBJ2-3, with 8 bases identical to TRBD2. The J segment lost 2 bases and the V segment lost 2 bases, leaving 12 bases of the junction unmatched. Germline CDR1 LGHNA, CDR2 YSLEER. The CDR3 has 18 residues. The CDR3 DNA reads as TGCGCCAGCAGCCAACTACCCCCTAGCGGGTCTAACACAGATACGCAGTATTTT. This encodes CASSQLPPSGSNTDTQYF.

The rearrangement links TRBV28 to TRBJ2-7; 7 bases map to TRBD1. There are 12 residues in the CDR3. Trimming removed 1 base from V and 9 bases from J; junction bases left unmatched: 3. CDR1 MDHEN and CDR2 SYDVKM come from the germline V gene. The CDR3 nucleotides are TGTGCCAGCAGTTTATCGGCAGGGGGGCAGTACTTC. Translation gives CASSLSAGGQYF. Drawing the rest from reference TRBV28 and TRBJ2-7, the complete variable domain is DVKVTQSSRYLVKRTGEKVFLECVQDMDHENMFWYRQDPGLGLRLIYFSYDVKMKEKGDIPEGYSVSREKKERFSLILESASTNQTSMYLCASSLSAGGQYFGPGTRLTVT.

This chain joins TRBV4-3 and TRBJ2-7; tentative D call: TRBD1 (6 bases). This CDR3 region has 15 residues. V lost 1 base and J 1 base, leaving 11 bases between the germline ends. Germline loops: CDR1 LGHNA, CDR2 YSLEER. As DNA, the CDR3 is TGCGCCAGCAGCCAAGGCCGGACAGCATCCTACGAGCAGTACTTC. It specifies CASSQGRTASYEQYF.

This clone was picked up a small number of times. The CDR3 is CASSSNGDTQYF. The CDR3 region has the DNA TGTGCCAGCAGTTCGAACGGAGATACGCAGTATTTT. The V and J genes are TRBV6-5 and TRBJ2-3; the D is unclear. Trimming cost V 4 bases and J 5 bases, with 7 bases left between them. The CDR3 totals 12 residues. The germline gives CDR1 MNHEY, CDR2 SVGAGI.

The genes are TRBV6-5 and TRBJ2-4, with D unresolved. V was shortened by 10 bases and J by 1 base, with 11 bases between the two germline ends. CDR3 length equals 13 residues. From germline, CDR1 is MNHEY and CDR2 SVGAGI. The CDR3, as DNA: TGTGCCACCCTTAGCCTGGCCAAAAACATTCAGTACTTC. It encodes CATLSLAKNIQYF.

The DNA for the CDR3 is TGTGCCAGCCATGGACTAAGAGGCAGTGAGCAGTTCTTC. It translates to CASHGLRGSEQFF. The chain combines TRBV18 with TRBJ2-1, with a possible D match to TRBD2 (6 bases). Germline CDR1 is KGHSH and CDR2 is LQKENI. The CDR3 runs to 13 residues. V was cut by 8 bases and J by 9 bases, with 17 bases left in between. Full variable domain (outside the CDR3, taken from reference TRBV18 and TRBJ2-1): NAGVMQNPRHLVRRRGQEARLRCSPMKGHSHVYWYRQLPEEGLKFMVYLQKENIIDESGMPKERFSAEFPKEGPSILRIQQVVRGDSAAYFCASHGLRGSEQFFGPGTRLTVL.

The sample holds a few counts of this clone. Sequence at one end of the junction differs from germline and may be a read error. The gene calls are TRBV11-2 and TRBJ1-1; D is possibly TRBD1 (6 bases). The germline V gene has CDR1 SGHAT and CDR2 FQNNGV. This CDR3 contains 17 residues. The CDR3 DNA reads as TGTGCCAGCACCTTAGCCCTAATGACAGGTCGAAACACTGAAGCTTTCTTT. Protein sequence: CASTLALMTGRNTEAFF.

This clone was seen a handful of times. This rearrangement joins TRBV20-1 to TRBJ2-7; a weak D match, TRBD1 (5 bases). The CDR3 totals 11 residues. CDR1 and CDR2 (germline): DFQATT, SNEGSKA (reference sequence). Trimming removed 6 bases from V and 4 bases from J, with 10 bases in between. The chain's CDR3 is CSANRQYEQYF. CDR3 sequence (DNA): TGCAGTGCCAACAGACAGTACGAGCAGTACTTC.

This sequence joins TRBV30 and TRBJ2-7; 10 bases map to TRBD2. Germline V gene sequence: CDR1 GTSNPN, CDR2 SVGIG (reference sequence). The length of the CDR3 is 13 residues. The trim removed 7 bases at V and 5 bases at J, leaving 8 bases unmatched. The CDR3 coding sequence is TGTGCCTCCCGGACTAGCGGTATTGACGAGCAGTACTTC. This encodes CASRTSGIDEQYF.

This clone was seen a few times. The J gene is TRBJ2-2, the V gene TRBV18; 8 nucleotides align to TRBD1. This CDR3 is built from 15 residues. With 6 bases clipped from V and 5 bases from J, the junction kept 8 bases outside the gene matches. CDR1 KGHSH and CDR2 LQKENI come from the germline V gene. CDR3 protein: CASSRTGSPTGELFF. The CDR3 nucleotides read TGTGCCAGCTCGCGGACAGGGAGTCCTACCGGGGAGCTGTTTTTT. Full variable domain (remainder filled in from reference TRBV18 and TRBJ2-2): NAGVMQNPRHLVRRRGQEARLRCSPMKGHSHVYWYRQLPEEGLKFMVYLQKENIIDESGMPKERFSAEFPKEGPSILRIQQVVRGDSAAYFCASSRTGSPTGELFFGEGSRLTVL.

This clone was counted many times. The V and J genes are TRBV18 and TRBJ2-7; maybe TRBD2 (6 bases). The CDR3 is 14 amino acids. The V end was cut by 3 bases, the J end by 2 bases, with 11 bases between. The germline gives CDR1 KGHSH, CDR2 LQKENI. The CDR3 spells CASSPGDWTYEQYF. DNA for the CDR3: TGTGCCAGCTCACCCGGGGACTGGACCTACGAGCAGTACTTC.

This clone was seen at least ten times. J is TRBJ1-4 and V is TRBV2; 7 nucleotides align to TRBD1. Germline values: CDR1 SNHLY, CDR2 FYNNEI. This CDR3 region has 12 residues. The ends lost 4 bases at V and 11 bases at J; junction bases unmatched: 4. Written as DNA, the CDR3 is TGTGCCAGCAGTGTTGACAGGGATAAACTGTTTTTT. It specifies CASSVDRDKLFF.